This paragraph covers one T cell receptor (beta chain) sequence. The record originates from a study of blood T cell repertoires in COVID-19. V was clipped by 5 bases and J by 5 bases; unmatched bases: 14. The V gene's germline CDR1 is SEHNR and CDR2 FQNEAQ (reference sequence). This CDR3 region has 16 residues. In the original processing: Using reference gene primer amplification, nucleated cell counts were estimated. TCRdb keeps only in-frame clones here, not all; method: immunoSEQ multiplex PCR. V and J calls and clone size come straight from that table; D and trimming were deduced from the DNA. The sample contains more than 30,000 clones, around 86% of which appear only once.

This chain links TRBV7-9 with TRBJ2-7; 8 positions match TRBD2. This TCR came from a man aged 55 to 70 with active COVID-19. The sequencing sample was made of peripheral blood. Written as DNA, the CDR3 is TGTGCCAGCAGCACCACGGGGGGGGCGGATGTTAACGAGCAGTACTTC. Its protein is CASSTTGGADVNEQYF.